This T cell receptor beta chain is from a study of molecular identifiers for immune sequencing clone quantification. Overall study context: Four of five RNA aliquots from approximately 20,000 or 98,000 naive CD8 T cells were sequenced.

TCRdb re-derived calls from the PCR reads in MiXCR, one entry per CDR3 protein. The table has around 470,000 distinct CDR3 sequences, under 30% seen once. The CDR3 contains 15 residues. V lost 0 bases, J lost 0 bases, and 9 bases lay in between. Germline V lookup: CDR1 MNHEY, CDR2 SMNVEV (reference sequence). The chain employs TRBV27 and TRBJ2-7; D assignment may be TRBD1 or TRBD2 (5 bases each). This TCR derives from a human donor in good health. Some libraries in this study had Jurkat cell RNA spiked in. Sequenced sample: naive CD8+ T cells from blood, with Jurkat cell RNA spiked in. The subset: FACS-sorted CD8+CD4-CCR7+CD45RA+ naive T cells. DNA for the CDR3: TGTGCCAGCAGTTTATCGATAGGGACCTCCTACGAGCAGTACTTC. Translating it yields CASSLSIGTSYEQYF.